Described below is a single T cell receptor beta chain sequence and its context. What it binds is not known. Sample time point: baseline, week 1 (first vaccination visit). Stated treatment: pre-vaccination baseline after standard-of-care therapy. Newly diagnosed WHO grade 3 or 4 IDH1-mutant, ATRX-lost astrocytomas were identified in the donors. The sample belongs to a study of a mutant IDH1 vaccine in newly diagnosed glioma. About the research overall: The treated population exhibited a male proportion of about 62%, a female proportion of 37.5%, and a mean age of 40.4 years. Earlier care involved radiotherapy, temozolomide, or both, and the majority received both. Study results and limitations: Patients showed vaccine-induced immune responses at a rate of around 93%.

Assay used: immunoSEQ multiplex PCR; TCRdb lists only in-frame clones, some missing. The sample yields around 50,000 clones, 75% to 90% seen once. CDR3 length: 15 residues. Germline V gives CDR1 SGHDT, CDR2 YYEEEE. Losses at the gene ends were 3 bases for V and 5 bases for J; bases not matched to a gene: 10. The TCR originated in a middle-aged man with glioma. This rearrangement joins TRBV5-6 to TRBJ2-7; 8 bases are shared with TRBD2. The material was PBMCs, obtained from a glioma patient treated with radiotherapy, temozolomide or both. The CDR3: CASSYPGLGGDEQYF. The CDR3 nucleotides read TGTGCCAGCAGCTACCCGGGACTAGGGGGGGACGAGCAGTACTTC.